Below are 17 T cell receptor beta chains sequenced from a single sample in a study of T cells in women clearing cervical HPV infection. Data came from immunoSEQ multiplex PCR; TCRdb stores just in-frame clones and leaves some out. Its table lists about 40,000 clones. Sequencing input: blood buffy coat. These receptors all come from a woman aged 18-70 years with a cervical HPV16 infection that either progressed to CIN3+ or cleared (not recorded which).

Turning to this clone: The read ends 3 residues before the CDR3 terminus; that terminus is restored from the germline J gene. The chain uses TRBV20-1 and TRBJ2-1; 10 bases line up with TRBD2. CDR3 length equals 15 residues. Germline-derived CDR1 and CDR2 are DFQATT and SNEGSKA (reference sequence). After removal of 3 bases from V and 4 bases from J, the junction contained 6 bases not matched to a gene. CDR3 loop: CSASALAGSYNEQFF. The CDR3 bases that were read are TGCAGTGCTAGTGCACTAGCGGGGTCTTACAATGAG.

About this clone itself: The read gets to within 3 residues of the CDR3 end, and the germline J gene fills in the rest. This chain links TRBV27 with TRBJ1-6; TRBD1 agrees at 9 bases. The CDR3 loop spans 15 amino acids. The germline V gene has CDR1 MNHEY and CDR2 SMNVEV (reference sequence). The J segment lost 5 bases and the V segment lost 4 bases, leaving 3 bases of the junction unmatched. The CDR3: CASSSWDRDNSPLHF. The sequenced CDR3 bases are TGTGCCAGCAGTTCCTGGGACAGGGATAATTCACCC.

Comment on this clone: The read ends 3 residues shy of where the CDR3 ends; the end is completed using the germline J gene. The chain has TRBV19 and TRBJ2-3; 7 nucleotides match TRBD2. Germline values: CDR1 LNHDA, CDR2 SQIVND (reference sequence). The CDR3 spans 18 residues. Trimming cost V 7 bases and J 0 bases; bases outside gene matches: 16. The part of the CDR3 DNA that was read is TGTGCCAGTACCAAAAAGGCCCCTAGCGGAACTAGCACAGATACG. Its protein is CASTKKAPSGTSTDT. The entire CDR3 reads CASTKKAPSGTSTDTQYF. Full variable domain (missing parts from reference TRBV19 and TRBJ2-3): DGGITQSPKYLFRKEGQNVTLSCEQNLNHDAMYWYRQDPGQGLRLIYYSQIVNDFQKGDIAEGYSVSREKKESFPLTVTSAQKNPTAFYLCASTKKAPSGTSTDTQYFGPGTRLTVL.

Note on this clone: The read ends 3 residues early relative to the CDR3; the germline J gene fills the gap. The rearrangement joins TRBV2 to TRBJ1-4, with D perhaps TRBD1 (6 bases). Between the trimmed V and J ends, which lost 9 bases and 5 bases, there was a span of 16 bases. Germline values: CDR1 SNHLY, CDR2 FYNNEI. The CDR3 contains 14 residues. Incomplete CDR3 DNA: TGTGCCAGTCAAAGGGGGGGGAGCAATGAAAAA. Its protein is CASQRGGSNEK. The CDR3, in full, reads CASQRGGSNEKLFF.

Details on this clone: Read sequence stops 3 residues before the CDR3 end, and the germline J gene provides the missing end. This sequence joins TRBV19 and TRBJ1-5, with TRBD1 matching over 8 bases. V lost 4 bases to trimming and J lost 2 bases; unmatched junction nucleotides: 1. Germline CDR1 LNHDA, CDR2 SQIVND (reference sequence). CDR3 length: 14 residues. CDR3 DNA (partial): TGTGCCAGTAGTACGACAGGGGGCAATCAGCCC. It is translated as CASSTTGGNQP. The CDR3 in full is CASSTTGGNQPQHF.

As for this clone: The read halts 3 residues ahead of the CDR3 end, with the missing end drawn from the germline J gene. The chain employs TRBV20-1 and TRBJ2-7, with D unresolved. This CDR3 is 13 amino acids long. Trimming shortened V by 4 bases and J by 0 bases, and 10 bases separated the two germline ends. The V gene's germline CDR1 is DFQATT and CDR2 SNEGSKA (reference sequence). The sequenced CDR3 bases are TGCAGTGCTAAACGTCTACTCTCCTACGAG. It codes for CSAKRLLSYE. The whole CDR3 protein is CSAKRLLSYEQYF.

On this clone: Sequencing ends 3 residues short of the CDR3 end; the germline J gene provides the rest. This chain links TRBV7-6 with TRBJ2-5, with TRBD1 as a possible D gene (6 bases). The CDR3 totals 14 residues. The V end was cut by 5 bases, the J end by 4 bases, with 14 bases between. Looked up from germline, CDR1 is SGHVS and CDR2 is FNYEAQ. The CDR3 protein is CASSPRQVPETQYF. CDR3 DNA (partial): TGTGCCAGCAGCCCCCGACAGGTTCCAGAGACC. Together with reference TRBV7-6 and TRBJ2-5, the CDR3 gives the full variable domain: GAGVSQSPRYKVTKRGQDVALRCDPISGHVSLYWYRQALGQGPEFLTYFNYEAQQDKSGLPNDRFSAERPEGSISTLTIQRTEQRDSAMYRCASSPRQVPETQYFGPGTRLLVL.

Of note for this clone: The CDR3 extends 3 residues past the end of the read, so its final part is completed from the germline J gene. The rearrangement uses TRBV29-1 and TRBJ2-1; 13 bases match TRBD2. Germline CDR1 is SQVTM and CDR2 is ANQGSEA. Trimming cost V 5 bases and J 9 bases; bases outside gene matches: 4. The CDR3 loop spans 13 amino acids. CDR3 sequence reads: CSVTSGGAAEQFF. The part of the CDR3 DNA that was read is TGCAGCGTTACTAGCGGGGGGGCAGCTGAG.

Details on this clone: Read data end 3 residues before the CDR3 end; the end is taken from the germline J gene. The chain carries TRBV2 and TRBJ2-7, with D unresolved. There are 11 residues in the CDR3. The V end lost 5 bases, the J end lost 4 bases, and 6 bases lay between the germline ends. The germline V gene has CDR1 SNHLY and CDR2 FYNNEI. CDR3: CASSSVYEQYF. The CDR3 bases that were read are TGTGCCAGCAGTTCGGTATACGAG.

Remarks on this clone: The read is 3 residues too short to cover the CDR3 end, so that end is filled in from the germline J gene. This chain uses TRBV18 with TRBJ2-7; 8 bases line up with TRBD1. Trimming removed 5 bases from V and 0 bases from J; junction bases left unmatched: 6. Germline V gene lookup returns CDR1 KGHSH and CDR2 LQKENI. The CDR3 covers 15 residues. CDR3 loop: CASSGQGTSSYEQYF. The covered CDR3 bases are TGTGCCAGCTCAGGACAGGGCACCAGCTCCTACGAG.

Details on this clone: The CDR3 end is not reached by the read, which stops 3 residues before it; the germline J gene fills it in. V gene TRBV18 combines with J gene TRBJ1-2, with TRBD1 as a possible D gene (5 bases). CDR3 size: 14 residues. Germline CDR1 and CDR2: KGHSH and LQKENI. V lost 5 bases and J lost 0, with 10 bases in between. Incomplete CDR3 DNA: TGTGCCAGCTCAGCAGGGAGAGCTAACTATGGC. As protein: CASSAGRANYG. The whole CDR3 region reads CASSAGRANYGYTF.

A word on this clone: The CDR3 end falls 3 residues outside the read, so it is completed with the germline J gene. This chain uses TRBV2 with TRBJ2-7, with a weak D call TRBD1 (6 bases). The V and J ends lost 4 bases and 3 bases respectively, with 10 bases between them. There are 13 residues in the CDR3. Germline V gene sequence: CDR1 SNHLY, CDR2 FYNNEI. The chain's CDR3 is CASSAGRGYEQYF. CDR3 DNA (partial): TGTGCCAGCAGTGCGGGCAGGGGCTACGAG.

To note about this clone: The DNA ends 3 residues before the CDR3 does, and the rest of the CDR3 is filled in from the germline J gene. The chain uses TRBV19 and TRBJ2-1, with TRBD2 matching over 12 bases. J lost 7 bases, V lost 1 base, and 5 bases had no gene match. The CDR3 length is 16 residues. Germline CDR1 reads LNHDA; CDR2 reads SQIVND (reference sequence). The sequenced CDR3 bases are TGTGCCAGTAGTATAGCGCCTAGCGGGGGGGTAAATGAG. Translating it yields CASSIAPSGGVNE. The full CDR3 sequence reads CASSIAPSGGVNEQFF.

Turning to this clone: The read ends 3 residues before the CDR3 terminus; that terminus is restored from the germline J gene. The gene calls are TRBV7-2 and TRBJ2-1; D gene uncertain. This CDR3 contains 13 residues. Germline assignment: CDR1 SGHTA and CDR2 FQGNSA. V was trimmed by 4 bases and J by 8 bases, leaving 12 bases between them. CDR3 in amino acids: CASSSKVRDEQFF. The DNA read from the CDR3 is TGTGCCAGCAGCTCAAAGGTCCGTGATGAG.

In regard to this clone: The read falls 3 residues short of the CDR3 end, and the missing part is taken from the germline J gene. Other DNA sequences in this specimen translate into the identical CDR3. This chain links TRBV5-1 with TRBJ2-1; the D gene could be TRBD1 or TRBD2 (6 bases each). Germline loops: CDR1 SGHRS, CDR2 YFSETQ. V was trimmed by 2 bases and J by 4 bases, leaving 10 bases between them. The CDR3 contains 14 residues. The DNA read from the CDR3 is TGCGCCAGCAGCTTAGGGGGAGGTTACAATGAG. It yields the protein CASSLGGGYNE. The CDR3 reads in full as CASSLGGGYNEQFF.

Points on this clone: The read stops 3 residues short of the end of the CDR3; the missing end is completed from the germline J gene. The chain joins TRBV11-2 to TRBJ2-7; the match to TRBD2 covers 11 bases. The CDR3 consists of 15 residues. Trimming took 4 bases from V and 6 from J; bases not matched to a gene: 8. Germline assignment: CDR1 SGHAT and CDR2 FQNNGV. The CDR3 is CASSYLSGGAGEQYF. Incomplete CDR3 DNA: TGTGCCAGCAGCTACCTTAGCGGGGGGGCTGGCGAG.

Of note for this clone: The read halts 3 residues ahead of the CDR3 end, with the missing end drawn from the germline J gene. V is TRBV18 and J is TRBJ1-6; TRBD1 agrees at 9 bases. The germline gives CDR1 KGHSH, CDR2 LQKENI. The CDR3 is made up of 16 amino acids. V shed 0 bases, J shed 10 bases, and the junction held 7 bases outside the gene matches. Incomplete CDR3 DNA: TGTGCCAGCTCACCACCAGGCGGGACAGGGTCATCACCC. This translates into CASSPPGGTGSSP. The full CDR3 is CASSPPGGTGSSPLHF.